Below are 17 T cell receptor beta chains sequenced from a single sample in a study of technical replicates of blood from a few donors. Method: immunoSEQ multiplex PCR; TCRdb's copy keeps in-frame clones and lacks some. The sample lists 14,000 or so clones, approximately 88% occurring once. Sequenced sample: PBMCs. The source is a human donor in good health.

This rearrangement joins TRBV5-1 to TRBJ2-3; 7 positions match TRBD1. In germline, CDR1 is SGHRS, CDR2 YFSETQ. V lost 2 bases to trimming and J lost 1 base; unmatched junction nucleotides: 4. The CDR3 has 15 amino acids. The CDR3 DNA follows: TGCGCCAGCAGCTTTCGAGGGGGCGGCACAGATACGCAGTATTTT. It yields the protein CASSFRGGGTDTQYF.

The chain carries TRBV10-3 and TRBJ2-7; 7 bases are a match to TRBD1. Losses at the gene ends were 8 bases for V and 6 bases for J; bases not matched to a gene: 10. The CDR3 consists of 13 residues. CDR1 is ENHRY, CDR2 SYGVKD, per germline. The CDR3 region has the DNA TGTGCCATCCGACAGGACAGGAGCGGCGAGCAGTACTTC. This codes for CAIRQDRSGEQYF.

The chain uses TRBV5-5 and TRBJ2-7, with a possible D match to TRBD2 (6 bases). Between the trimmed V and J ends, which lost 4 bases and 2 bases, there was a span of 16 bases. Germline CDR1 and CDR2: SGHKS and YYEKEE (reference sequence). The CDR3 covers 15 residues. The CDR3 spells CASSPGPGGPYEQYF. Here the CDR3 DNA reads TGTGCCAGCAGCCCTGGACCCGGAGGGCCCTACGAGCAGTACTTC.

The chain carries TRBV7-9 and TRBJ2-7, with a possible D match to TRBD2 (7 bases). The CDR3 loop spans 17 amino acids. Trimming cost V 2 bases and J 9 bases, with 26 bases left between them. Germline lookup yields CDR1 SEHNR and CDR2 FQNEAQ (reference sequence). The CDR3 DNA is TGTGCCAGCAGCTTAATAGAATATCGGGGGGCGGGAGAACGGCAGTACTTC. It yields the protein CASSLIEYRGAGERQYF.

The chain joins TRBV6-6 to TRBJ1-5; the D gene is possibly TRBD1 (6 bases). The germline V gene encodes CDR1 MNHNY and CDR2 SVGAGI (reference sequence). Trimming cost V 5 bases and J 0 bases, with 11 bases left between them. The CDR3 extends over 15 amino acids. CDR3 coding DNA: TGTGCCAGCAGTCAGGACAGTTATAGCAATCAGCCCCAGCATTTT. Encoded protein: CASSQDSYSNQPQHF.

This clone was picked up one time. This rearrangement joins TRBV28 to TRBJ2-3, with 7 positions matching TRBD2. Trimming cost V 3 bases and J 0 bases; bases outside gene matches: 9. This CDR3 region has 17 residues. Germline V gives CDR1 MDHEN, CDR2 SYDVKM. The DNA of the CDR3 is TGTGCCAGCAGTTTGGGGGAGGGGAGGACTAGCACAGATACGCAGTATTTT. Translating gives CASSLGEGRTSTDTQYF.

CDR3 loop: CAAKGVGASGNYNEQFF. CDR3 nucleotides: TGTGCCGCCAAGGGGGTCGGGGCTAGCGGAAATTACAATGAGCAGTTCTTC. The chain recombines TRBV10-3 with TRBJ2-1; D possibly corresponds to TRBD2 (7 bases). Germline CDR1 ENHRY, CDR2 SYGVKD. CDR3 length: 17 residues. Trimming left V 11 bases short and J 4 bases short, with 27 bases between.

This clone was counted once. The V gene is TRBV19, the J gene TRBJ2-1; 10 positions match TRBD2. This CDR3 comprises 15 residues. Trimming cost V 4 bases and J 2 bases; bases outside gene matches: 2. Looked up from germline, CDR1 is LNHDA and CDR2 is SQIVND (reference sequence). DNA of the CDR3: TGTGCCAGTAGTAACCTAGCGGGAGCCTACAATGAGCAGTTCTTC. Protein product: CASSNLAGAYNEQFF.

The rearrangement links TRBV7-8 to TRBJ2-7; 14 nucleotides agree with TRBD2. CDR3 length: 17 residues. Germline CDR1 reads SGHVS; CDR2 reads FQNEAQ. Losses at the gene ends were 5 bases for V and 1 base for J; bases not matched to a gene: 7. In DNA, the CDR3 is TGTGCCAGCAGCCCATGGACTAGCGGGAGGACTTCCTACGAGCAGTACTTC. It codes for CASSPWTSGRTSYEQYF.

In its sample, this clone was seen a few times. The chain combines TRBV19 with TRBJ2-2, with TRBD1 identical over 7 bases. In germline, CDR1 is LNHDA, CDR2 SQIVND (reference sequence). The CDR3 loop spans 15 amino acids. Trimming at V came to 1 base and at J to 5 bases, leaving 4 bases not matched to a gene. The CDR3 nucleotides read TGTGCCAGTAGTATAGGTATCAGGGGGACCGGGGAGCTGTTTTTT. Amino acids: CASSIGIRGTGELFF. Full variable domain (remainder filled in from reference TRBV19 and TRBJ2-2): DGGITQSPKYLFRKEGQNVTLSCEQNLNHDAMYWYRQDPGQGLRLIYYSQIVNDFQKGDIAEGYSVSREKKESFPLTVTSAQKNPTAFYLCASSIGIRGTGELFFGEGSRLTVL.

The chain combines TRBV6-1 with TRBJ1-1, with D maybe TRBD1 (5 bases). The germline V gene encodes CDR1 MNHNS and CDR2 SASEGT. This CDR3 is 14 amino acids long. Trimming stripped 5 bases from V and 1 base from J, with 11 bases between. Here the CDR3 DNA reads TGTGCCAGCAGTACCCGGACAAAGAACACTGAAGCTTTCTTT. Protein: CASSTRTKNTEAFF.

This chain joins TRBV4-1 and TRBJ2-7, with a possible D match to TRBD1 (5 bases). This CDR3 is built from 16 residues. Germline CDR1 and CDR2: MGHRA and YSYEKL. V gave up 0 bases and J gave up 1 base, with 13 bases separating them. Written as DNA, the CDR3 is TGCGCCAGCAGCCAAGATTGGGCCAAGGGGTCCTACGAGCAGTACTTC. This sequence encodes CASSQDWAKGSYEQYF.

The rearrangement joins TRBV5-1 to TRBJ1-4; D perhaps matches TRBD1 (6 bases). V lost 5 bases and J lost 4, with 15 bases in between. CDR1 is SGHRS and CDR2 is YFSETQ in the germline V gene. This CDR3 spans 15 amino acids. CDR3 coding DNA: TGCGCCAGCAGAAGGACAGCCGAGGATAATGAAAAACTGTTTTTT. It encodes CASRRTAEDNEKLFF.

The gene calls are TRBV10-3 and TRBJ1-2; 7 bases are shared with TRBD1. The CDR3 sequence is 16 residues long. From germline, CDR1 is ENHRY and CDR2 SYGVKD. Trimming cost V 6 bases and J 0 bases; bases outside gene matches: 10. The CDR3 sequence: CAIRAVGTDPNYGYTF. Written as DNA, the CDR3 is TGTGCCATCAGGGCCGTTGGGACAGATCCTAACTATGGCTACACCTTC.

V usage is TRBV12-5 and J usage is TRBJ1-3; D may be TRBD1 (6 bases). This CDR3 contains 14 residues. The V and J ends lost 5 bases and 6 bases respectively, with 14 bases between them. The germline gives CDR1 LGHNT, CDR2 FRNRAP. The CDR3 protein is CASGAREGVNTIYF. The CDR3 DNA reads TGTGCTAGTGGTGCCCGGGAGGGGGTAAACACCATATATTTT.

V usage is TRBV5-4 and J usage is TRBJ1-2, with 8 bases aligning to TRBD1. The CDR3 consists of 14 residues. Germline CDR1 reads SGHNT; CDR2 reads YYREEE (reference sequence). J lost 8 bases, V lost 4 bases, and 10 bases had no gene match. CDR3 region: CASSQDRVENGYTF. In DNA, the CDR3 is TGTGCCAGCAGCCAGGACAGGGTAGAGAACGGCTACACCTTC.

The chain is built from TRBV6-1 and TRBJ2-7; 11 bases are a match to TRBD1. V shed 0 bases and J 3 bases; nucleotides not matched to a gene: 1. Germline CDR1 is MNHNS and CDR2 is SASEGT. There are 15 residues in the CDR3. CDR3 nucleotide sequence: TGTGCCAGCAGTGAAGCCGGGACAGGGGGCTACGAGCAGTACTTC. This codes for CASSEAGTGGYEQYF.